The clone carrying this T cell receptor (beta chain) was recorded a few times. Its antigen is as yet unknown. The source of the sample is a study of T cells in Graves' hyperthyroidism and ophthalmopathy. Study-wide results and limits: Ophthalmopathy was predicted by the model a median of approximately six months ahead of onset.

This CDR3 is 16 amino acids long. Trimming pared 0 bases from V and 5 bases from J, leaving 16 bases between. Per germline, CDR1 LGHNA and CDR2 YSLEER. Amplification of TCR beta CDR3 regions used RNA as the template. The HTBI primer set drove a first-round RT-PCR of the TCR CDR3. A single record per CDR3 protein comes from TCRdb applying MiXCR to the multiplex PCR reads. The sample holds a few hundred thousand distinct CDR3 sequences; approximately 17% are singletons and the top ten take roughly a sixth. The sequencing sample was made of blood. The chain links TRBV4-3 to TRBJ2-5; perhaps TRBD2 as D (6 bases). This clonotype originated in a woman under 30 with Graves' ophthalmopathy. DNA of the CDR3: TGCGCCAGCAGCCAAGATCGAGGAACGAGCGGGGAGACCCAGTACTTC. Translated, it gives CASSQDRGTSGETQYF.